Shown below are 2 T cell receptor beta chains from a single sample sequenced in a study of PD-L1 blockade in urothelial cancer. TCRdb's copy holds only in-frame clones and misses some; the assay was immunoSEQ multiplex PCR. The sample holds some 100,000 clones, around 93% seen once. The sequencing used PBMCs, collected around atezolizumab (anti-PD-L1) treatment. The receptors shown here come from a woman of 80 years or more with urothelial cancer.

This sequence joins TRBV28 and TRBJ2-2; TRBD1 is a possible D gene (5 bases). This CDR3 spans 15 amino acids. The germline CDR1 and CDR2 sequences are MDHEN and SYDVKM. V lost 5 bases and J lost 0, with 10 bases in between. CDR3 nucleotides: TGTGCCAGCAGTCCTCCGACAGCGAACACCGGGGAGCTGTTTTTT. This gives the protein CASSPPTANTGELFF.

The chain uses TRBV30 and TRBJ2-7; 8 nucleotides match TRBD2. Trimming at V came to 5 bases and at J to 4 bases, leaving 10 bases not matched to a gene. The germline CDR1 and CDR2 sequences are GTSNPN and SVGIG (reference sequence). This CDR3 has 14 residues. In nucleotides, the CDR3 is TGTGCCTGGGCGGGCAGAGGACTAGCTTACGAGCAGTACTTC. Its translation: CAWAGRGLAYEQYF.